The 27 T cell receptor beta chains reported below all come from one sample, sequenced in a study of blood T cell repertoires in COVID-19 (dated by TCRdb to 2020 to 2021). Receptor amplification or capture employed the immunoSEQ multiplex PCR assay. The clones in this table, taken by TCRdb from immuneACCESS, are in-frame only. Not every clone is retained; where verified, under half of the shortfall comes from an unresolved V gene, and the cause of the rest is unknown. The table for this sample lists about 330,000 clones; about 82% of them were counted only once. 1.6% of the sample goes to the ten largest clones. The sequencing sample was made of peripheral blood. The receptor source for this set is a woman in her forties or fifties with acute or convalescent COVID-19.

The table lists this clone with a count of one. The V call is TRBV12-5, the J call TRBJ2-5; D not certain. This CDR3 has 11 residues. V lost 7 bases, J lost 5 bases, and 8 bases lay in between. Germline V gene lookup returns CDR1 LGHNT and CDR2 FRNRAP. CDR3 sequence: CASALRETQYF. The DNA for the CDR3 is TGTGCTAGTGCTCTGAGGGAGACCCAGTACTTC.

The CDR3: CASSWGGRLNEKLFF. As DNA, the CDR3 is TGTGCCAGCAGCTGGGGGGGCAGACTTAATGAAAAACTGTTTTTT. The chain is built from TRBV11-2 and TRBJ1-4; a weak D match, TRBD1 (6 bases). This CDR3 region has 15 residues. Looked up from germline, CDR1 is SGHAT and CDR2 is FQNNGV. The germline V and J ends were trimmed by 4 bases and 4 bases, with 13 bases remaining between them.

This chain connects TRBV5-4 to TRBJ1-4, with a tentative D call TRBD1 (6 bases). Trimming cost V 4 bases and J 7 bases, with 14 bases left between them. The CDR3 spans 14 residues. CDR1 SGHNT and CDR2 YYREEE come from the germline V gene (reference sequence). The CDR3 DNA follows: TGTGCCAGCAGCATGGACAGAACCGTTGAAAAACTGTTTTTT. Its translation: CASSMDRTVEKLFF.

V is TRBV7-3 and J is TRBJ2-2, with D possibly being TRBD1 (5 bases). The CDR3 runs to 17 residues. With 5 bases removed from V and 5 bases from J, the gap between germline ends came to 21 bases. CDR1 and CDR2 from the germline V gene are SGHTA and FQGTGA. The CDR3 is CASSQDGGQSGTGELFF. For the CDR3, the DNA is TGTGCCAGCAGCCAGGACGGTGGGCAGTCAGGGACCGGGGAGCTGTTTTTT.

The chain has TRBV4-3 and TRBJ2-5, with D possibly being TRBD1 (8 bases). Germline V gene data show CDR1 as LGHNA and CDR2 as YSLEER. Trimming took 0 bases from V and 1 from J, leaving 24 bases between them. The CDR3 totals 20 residues. In nucleotides, the CDR3 is TGCGCCAGCAGCCAAGAGGGGACGGACAGGGAGGGGAACCCCCAAGAGACCCAGTACTTC. It is translated as CASSQEGTDREGNPQETQYF.

The chain employs TRBV30 and TRBJ2-2; D is possibly TRBD2 (6 bases). The CDR3 covers 12 residues. The germline CDR1 and CDR2 sequences are GTSNPN and SVGIG (reference sequence). V dropped 8 bases and J dropped 6 bases, with 13 bases sitting between them. CDR3: CAQDPGAGELFF. DNA for the CDR3: TGTGCCCAAGACCCGGGGGCCGGGGAGCTGTTTTTT. The variable domain in full, completed from reference TRBV30 and TRBJ2-2, reads SQTIHQWPATLVQPVGSPLSLECTVEGTSNPNLYWYRQAAGRGLQLLFYSVGIGQISSEVPQNLSASRPQDRQFILSSKKLLLSDSGFYLCAQDPGAGELFFGEGSRLTVL.

This clone was detected only a few times. The chain employs TRBV10-2 and TRBJ2-5; maybe TRBD1 (6 bases). This CDR3 has 14 residues. CDR1 and CDR2 from the germline V gene are WSHSY and SAAADI. V dropped 7 bases and J dropped 5 bases, with 17 bases sitting between them. CDR3 bases: TGCGCCAGCAACAACAGGGCTGGCGAGGAGACCCAGTACTTC. Protein sequence: CASNNRAGEETQYF.

The chain is built from TRBV25-1 and TRBJ2-7; possible D gene TRBD1, 6 bases. The germline CDR1 and CDR2 sequences are MGHDK and SYGVNS. The CDR3 contains 14 residues. Trimming shortened V by 6 bases and J by 2 bases, and 14 bases separated the two germline ends. CDR3 in DNA: TGTGCCAGCAGCCAGTCGACAGGAACCTACGAGCAGTACTTC. Its translation: CASSQSTGTYEQYF.

This chain joins TRBV5-5 and TRBJ2-7; the match to TRBD1 covers 11 bases. Germline trimming cut 3 bases from V and 3 bases from J; bases unmatched to any gene: 8. Germline CDR1 reads SGHKS; CDR2 reads YYEKEE (reference sequence). The CDR3 sequence is 16 residues long. The CDR3 loop reads CASSWEPGQGVYEQYF. CDR3 nucleotide sequence: TGTGCCAGCAGCTGGGAACCGGGACAGGGGGTCTACGAGCAGTACTTC.

The J gene is TRBJ2-7, the V gene TRBV6-5, with a tentative D call TRBD2 (6 bases). This CDR3 has 13 residues. Germline CDR1 reads MNHEY; CDR2 reads SVGAGI. Between the trimmed V and J ends, which lost 6 bases and 7 bases, there was a span of 16 bases. CDR3 in amino acids: CASRRGVSQEQYF. In nucleotides, the CDR3 is TGTGCCAGCAGGCGCGGGGTGAGCCAAGAGCAGTACTTC.

The V call is TRBV11-2, the J call TRBJ1-2, with D maybe TRBD1 (5 bases). V shed 4 bases and J shed 0 bases, with 9 bases lying between them. The germline CDR1 and CDR2 sequences are SGHAT and FQNNGV. The CDR3 totals 14 residues. CDR3 sequence (DNA): TGTGCCAGCAGCTCCCGGACATCTAACTATGGCTACACCTTC. Amino acids: CASSSRTSNYGYTF.

The chain uses TRBV18 and TRBJ1-4; tentative D call: TRBD1 (5 bases). V gave up 2 bases and J gave up 1 base, with 8 bases separating them. Germline loops: CDR1 KGHSH, CDR2 LQKENI. The length of the CDR3 is 15 residues. The CDR3 nucleotides are TGTGCCAGCTCACCAGGTCAGGGAACTAATGAAAAACTGTTTTTT. Amino acid sequence: CASSPGQGTNEKLFF.

This sequence joins TRBV28 and TRBJ2-3; 11 nucleotides align to TRBD1. The CDR3 totals 16 residues. CDR1 and CDR2 (germline): MDHEN, SYDVKM. The ends lost 3 bases at V and 5 bases at J; junction bases unmatched: 7. Here the CDR3 reads CASSFRTGTGGDTQYF. For the CDR3, the DNA is TGTGCCAGCAGTTTCCGCACCGGGACAGGGGGAGATACGCAGTATTTT.

The chain links TRBV25-1 to TRBJ1-4; D is uncertain. Germline-derived CDR1 and CDR2 are MGHDK and SYGVNS. The CDR3 loop spans 12 amino acids. Trimming took 3 bases from V and 8 from J, leaving 7 bases between them. The CDR3 bases are TGTGCCAGCAGTGATGGTACAGAAAAACTGTTTTTT. It encodes CASSDGTEKLFF.

The chain has TRBV5-1 and TRBJ2-6, with 8 bases fitting TRBD1. The CDR3 runs to 18 residues. V gave up 4 bases and J gave up 0 bases; unmatched junction bases: 9. The germline gives CDR1 SGHRS, CDR2 YFSETQ. The CDR3 is CASSPRDRFFSGANVLTF. CDR3 coding DNA: TGCGCCAGCAGCCCCCGGGACAGGTTTTTCTCTGGGGCCAACGTCCTGACTTTC. The whole variable domain, remainder taken from reference TRBV5-1 and TRBJ2-6, is KAGVTQTPRYLIKTRGQQVTLSCSPISGHRSVSWYQQTPGQGLQFLFEYFSETQRNKGNFPGRFSGRQFSNSRSEMNVSTLELGDSALYLCASSPRDRFFSGANVLTFGAGSRLTVL.

The V and J genes are TRBV28 and TRBJ2-3; D is possibly TRBD1 (6 bases). Germline V CDR1 and CDR2: MDHEN, SYDVKM. The CDR3 extends over 13 amino acids. V lost 5 bases and J lost 8, with 14 bases in between. CDR3 residues: CASSPQGLGTQYF. The CDR3 DNA follows: TGTGCCAGCAGTCCACAGGGCTTGGGTACGCAGTATTTT.

As to this clone: The same CDR3 also results from other DNA sequences found in this sample. The chain couples TRBV7-3 to TRBJ1-1; TRBD1 matches 9 bases. V shed 4 bases, J shed 2 bases, and the junction held 2 bases outside the gene matches. The CDR3 runs to 14 residues. Looked up from germline, CDR1 is SGHTA and CDR2 is FQGTGA. CDR3 in DNA: TGTGCCAGCAGCTGGGGACAGGGAAACACTGAAGCTTTCTTT. Translated, it gives CASSWGQGNTEAFF.

V gene TRBV30 combines with J gene TRBJ1-6, with D unresolved. V gave up 0 bases and J gave up 8 bases, with 8 bases separating them. Germline CDR1 is GTSNPN and CDR2 is SVGIG (reference sequence). The CDR3 spans 13 residues. CDR3 residues: CAWSVQLDSPLHF. The CDR3 DNA reads as TGTGCCTGGAGTGTACAGTTAGATTCACCCCTCCACTTT.

The chain links TRBV30 to TRBJ2-1; 7 bases map to TRBD2. Germline V lookup: CDR1 GTSNPN, CDR2 SVGIG (reference sequence). The CDR3 spans 15 residues. J was trimmed by 8 bases and V by 2 bases; bases with no gene match: 12. CDR3 nucleotide sequence: TGTGCCTGGAGTTCCGGGTCTAGCGGTAGGGATGAGCAGTTCTTC. Protein product: CAWSSGSSGRDEQFF.

The chain joins TRBV5-1 to TRBJ2-1; no definite D call. The germline V gene encodes CDR1 SGHRS and CDR2 YFSETQ. The CDR3 loop spans 15 amino acids. Trimming pared 4 bases from V and 0 bases from J, leaving 11 bases between. The CDR3 region is CASSETLSSYNEQFF. The CDR3 DNA reads as TGCGCCAGCAGCGAAACCTTGAGCTCCTACAATGAGCAGTTCTTC.

The V call is TRBV6-5, the J call TRBJ2-2, with a possible D match to TRBD2 (6 bases). The CDR3 consists of 14 residues. Deletions cut 6 bases from V and 4 bases from J, with 12 bases between. Germline CDR1 and CDR2: MNHEY and SVGAGI. The CDR3 sequence is CASRRDFSTGELFF. CDR3 sequence (DNA): TGTGCCAGCAGGAGGGACTTCAGCACCGGGGAGCTGTTTTTT.

V gene TRBV11-3 combines with J gene TRBJ2-5; the match to TRBD2 covers 11 bases. J lost 4 bases, V lost 5 bases, and 6 bases had no gene match. The CDR3 consists of 15 residues. Germline CDR1 is SGHNT and CDR2 is YENEEA. The CDR3 is CASSPHSGRAETQYF. The CDR3 nucleotides read TGTGCCAGCAGCCCCCATAGCGGGAGGGCAGAGACCCAGTACTTC.

Here the CDR3 DNA reads TGTGCCAGTAGTATCCTGCTGGGCAGGGGGAACACTGAAGCTTTCTTT. Translating it yields CASSILLGRGNTEAFF. The rearrangement joins TRBV19 to TRBJ1-1; TRBD1 might be the D (6 bases). The CDR3 sequence is 16 residues long. The germline V gene encodes CDR1 LNHDA and CDR2 SQIVND (reference sequence). The V gene lost 3 bases and the J gene lost 1 base, with 15 bases spanning the gap.

This rearrangement joins TRBV23-1 to TRBJ2-7; a possible D gene is TRBD2 (6 bases). TRBV23-1 is filed as an ORF, its function uncertain. The ends were cut back, 4 bases at V and 0 bases at J, with 19 bases in the middle. The CDR3 contains 17 residues. The CDR3 region has the DNA TGCGCCAGCAGTCCGCGCGGGGCTGCCTTATCCTCCTACGAGCAGTACTTC. It encodes CASSPRGAALSSYEQYF.

The rearrangement joins TRBV5-1 to TRBJ1-2, with D unclear. Trimming removed 0 bases from V and 2 bases from J, with 8 bases in between. The CDR3 has 14 amino acids. CDR1 is SGHRS and CDR2 is YFSETQ in the germline V gene. DNA of the CDR3: TGCGCCAGCAGCTTGGACAGCAAGAACTATGGCTACACCTTC. It codes for CASSLDSKNYGYTF.

This rearrangement joins TRBV5-1 to TRBJ1-1; D is ambiguous. CDR3 length equals 16 residues. Germline V gene lookup returns CDR1 SGHRS and CDR2 YFSETQ. Trimming stripped 5 bases from V and 0 bases from J, with 17 bases between. The CDR3 coding sequence is TGCGCCAGCAGAAGGAACAGTGAGGGCATGAACACTGAAGCTTTCTTT. Translating gives CASRRNSEGMNTEAFF. Looking up the rest from reference TRBV5-1 and TRBJ1-1 gives the full variable domain: KAGVTQTPRYLIKTRGQQVTLSCSPISGHRSVSWYQQTPGQGLQFLFEYFSETQRNKGNFPGRFSGRQFSNSRSEMNVSTLELGDSALYLCASRRNSEGMNTEAFFGQGTRLTVV.

The gene calls are TRBV5-1 and TRBJ2-7; a weak D match, TRBD2 (6 bases). Germline V CDR1 and CDR2: SGHRS, YFSETQ. The CDR3 contains 15 residues. V gave up 1 base and J gave up 4 bases, with 15 bases separating them. The CDR3 spells CASSLIVGRSYEQYF. Written as DNA, the CDR3 is TGCGCCAGCAGCTTGATTGTGGGGAGGAGTTACGAGCAGTACTTC.